The clone carrying this TCR beta chain was observed a few times. Its antigen remains unidentified. Researchers picked out CD4+ and CD8+ T cells from PBMCs by sorting. The data derive from a study of CD8+ T cells in alopecia areata. The study, taken as a whole, reports: Scalp specimens additionally yield sequences from normal skin's resident alphabeta T cells. Normal scalp had lower clonality than lesional scalp, with alopecia totalis/universalis lesions showing this most strongly. Sharing of TCR sequences between patients (possibly for HLA-related reasons) was less clear than in mice.

Sequencing used cDNA as its template, made by extracting RNA and reverse transcribing it. Assay: immunoSEQ multiplex PCR; the TCRdb copy retains only in-frame clones and omits some. The profile shows 150,000 to 200,000 clones, about 54% of them singletons. The germline V gene has CDR1 SQVTM and CDR2 ANQGSEA. The CDR3 is 15 residues long. V lost 3 bases, J lost 0 bases, and 9 bases lay in between. The sequencing input was CD4+ T cells sorted from blood. The chain recombines TRBV29-1 with TRBJ2-6; D is undetermined. This sequence was found in a human donor in good health. As DNA, the CDR3 is TGCAGCGTTGATGCGGTCAGCTCTGGGGCCAACGTCCTGACTTTC. This sequence encodes CSVDAVSSGANVLTF.